What follows are 5 T cell receptor beta chains derived from one specimen sequenced in a study of shared clonotypes between healthy human individuals. The protocol was immunoSEQ multiplex PCR, while the TCRdb copy is restricted to in-frame clones and leaves out a portion. This sample carries 640,000 or so clones, around 72% of them seen once, and the ten largest clones take around 1.8%. The source material was memory CD4+ T cells sorted from blood. Subset described: CD45RA-negative fraction. These receptors all stem from a woman aged 30 to 39 in good health.

The chain joins TRBV5-1 to TRBJ2-7, with D hard to call. Trimming removed 6 bases from V and 2 bases from J, with 15 bases in between. This CDR3 has 14 residues. CDR1 and CDR2 (germline): SGHRS, YFSETQ. Here the CDR3 reads CASNRAPNTYEQYF. The CDR3 DNA sequence: TGCGCCAGCAATAGGGCCCCTAATACCTACGAGCAGTACTTC.

This clone was counted only a few times. The rearrangement links TRBV7-2 to TRBJ2-1, with 8 bases fitting TRBD1. With 5 bases clipped from V and 11 bases from J, the junction kept 14 bases outside the gene matches. This CDR3 has 15 amino acids. Germline V gene lookup returns CDR1 SGHTA and CDR2 FQGNSA. Here the CDR3 DNA reads TGTGCCAGCAGCCAAACGGCCCTGACAGGGGATCAGCAGTTCTTC. It specifies CASSQTALTGDQQFF. Supplemented by reference TRBV7-2 and TRBJ2-1, the full variable domain reads GAGVSQSPSNKVTEKGKDVELRCDPISGHTALYWYRQSLGQGLEFLIYFQGNSAPDKSGLPSDRFSAERTGGSVSTLTIQRTQQEDSAVYLCASSQTALTGDQQFFGPGTRLTVL.

The CDR3 DNA follows: TGTGCCAGCAGCCGTCCAGCGGGAGGGTACACCGGGGAGCTGTTTTTT. Residues: CASSRPAGGYTGELFF. The V gene is TRBV7-9, the J gene TRBJ2-2, with 10 nucleotides matching TRBD2. From germline, CDR1 is SEHNR and CDR2 FQNEAQ (reference sequence). This CDR3 comprises 16 residues. Unmatched junction bases numbered 6, after V lost 5 bases and J lost 3 bases. Filled out from reference TRBV7-9 and TRBJ2-2, the complete variable domain reads DTGVSQNPRHKITKRGQNVTFRCDPISEHNRLYWYRQTLGQGPEFLTYFQNEAQLEKSRLLSDRFSAERPKGSFSTLEIQRTEQGDSAMYLCASSRPAGGYTGELFFGEGSRLTVL.

V and J are TRBV28 and TRBJ2-4; unclear D gene. This CDR3 has 12 amino acids. Germline loops: CDR1 MDHEN, CDR2 SYDVKM. Trimming shortened V by 10 bases and J by 5 bases, and 12 bases separated the two germline ends. The CDR3 here is CATKGSQNIQYF. The CDR3, as DNA: TGTGCCACGAAGGGTTCCCAAAACATTCAGTACTTC.

The table lists this clone with a count of one. The rearrangement uses TRBV7-3 and TRBJ2-2; 9 nucleotides match TRBD2. Germline CDR1 SGHTA, CDR2 FQGTGA. The J segment lost 3 bases and the V segment lost 4 bases, leaving 9 bases of the junction unmatched. The CDR3 extends over 17 amino acids. The CDR3 region has the DNA TGTGCCAGCAGCTCGAGACAGCGGGAGGTATACACCGGGGAGCTGTTTTTT. Protein sequence: CASSSRQREVYTGELFF.